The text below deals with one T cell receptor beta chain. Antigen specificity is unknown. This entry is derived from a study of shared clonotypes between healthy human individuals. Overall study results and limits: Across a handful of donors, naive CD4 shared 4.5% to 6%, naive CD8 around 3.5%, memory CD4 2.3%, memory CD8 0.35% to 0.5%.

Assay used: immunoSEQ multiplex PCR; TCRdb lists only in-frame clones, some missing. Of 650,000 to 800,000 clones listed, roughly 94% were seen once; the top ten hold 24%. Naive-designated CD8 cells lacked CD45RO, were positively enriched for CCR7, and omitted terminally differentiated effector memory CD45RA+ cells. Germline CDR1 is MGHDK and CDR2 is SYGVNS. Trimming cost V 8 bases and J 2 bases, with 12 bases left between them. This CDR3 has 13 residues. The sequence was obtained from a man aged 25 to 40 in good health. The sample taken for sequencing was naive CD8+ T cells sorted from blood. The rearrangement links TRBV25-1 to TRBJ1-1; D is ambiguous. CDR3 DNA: TGTGCCAGCTTGGGGAGAACCAACACTGAAGCTTTCTTT. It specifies CASLGRTNTEAFF.